Shown below are 20 T cell receptor beta chains from a single sample sequenced in a study of blood T cells in healthy people across ages (dated by TCRdb to the mid-2010s). Receptor libraries were prepared by 5' RACE. Sequencing relied on an Illumina HiSeq 2500. A second PCR of about 7 to 12 cycles was performed with a sample-barcoded 5' primer and a J-beta primer mix. Using fastp at Q25 and MiXCR, TCRdb reprocessed the public reads and kept productive beta chains. Each entry is one CDR3 protein sequence, shown with its most common DNA and genes. This sample comprises more than 1,400,000 distinct CDR3 sequences, around 42% of them detected only once. The top ten constitute 7.9% of the sample. The specimen sequenced was blood. These receptors originate from a woman under 30 in good health.

The chain combines TRBV18 with TRBJ2-4, with D perhaps matching TRBD2 (5 bases). The assigned J gene may be wrong: the sequence end matches TRBJ2-7 better. Germline V gene lookup returns CDR1 KGHSH and CDR2 LQKENI. The CDR3 consists of 16 residues. In DNA, the CDR3 is TGTGCCAGCTCACCGGCCGTGGCTAGCCCTCTGGGCGAGCAGTACTTC. This sequence encodes CASSPAVASPLGEQYF.

This clonotype has a handful of counts. This chain connects TRBV2 to TRBJ1-5, with a tentative D call TRBD1 (5 bases). This CDR3 has 16 residues. Germline V gene lookup returns CDR1 SNHLY and CDR2 FYNNEI. Trimming removed 8 bases from V and 3 bases from J, with 20 bases in between. CDR3 amino acids: CASGETASTSNQPQHF. DNA of the CDR3: TGTGCCAGCGGCGAGACAGCGTCTACCTCCAATCAGCCCCAGCATTTT.

Regarding this clonotype: With a much larger clone just one base away, this may be a read error. The chain has TRBV20-1 and TRBJ2-1, with TRBD1 matching 7 bases. CDR3 length: 14 amino acids. Germline loops: CDR1 DFQATT, CDR2 SNEGSKA (reference sequence). With V trimmed by 2 bases and J by 13 bases, 14 bases remained unmatched. The CDR3 DNA follows: TGCAGTGCTAGATCCGGGACAGCAGAAGAGACCCAGTTCTTC. Residues: CSARSGTAEETQFF.

V usage is TRBV7-2 and J usage is TRBJ2-3; weak D call: TRBD2 (5 bases). Trimming took 5 bases from V and 6 from J, leaving 12 bases between them. The CDR3 is 13 residues long. Germline CDR1 and CDR2: SGHTA and FQGNSA. The CDR3 DNA reads TGTGCCAGCAGCGCTAGCAATCTGGATACGCAGTATTTT. This translates into CASSASNLDTQYF. Using reference TRBV7-2 and TRBJ2-3 for the parts outside the CDR3, the full variable domain is GAGVSQSPSNKVTEKGKDVELRCDPISGHTALYWYRQSLGQGLEFLIYFQGNSAPDKSGLPSDRFSAERTGGSVSTLTIQRTQQEDSAVYLCASSASNLDTQYFGPGTRLTVL.

This chain connects TRBV20-1 to TRBJ2-4; maybe TRBD1 (5 bases). The CDR3 is 13 residues long. CDR1 is DFQATT, CDR2 SNEGSKA, per germline (reference sequence). V lost 6 bases and J lost 2, with 11 bases in between. CDR3 sequence (DNA): TGCAGTGCACCGCAGGGAACCAAAAACATTCAGTACTTC. It yields the protein CSAPQGTKNIQYF.

The chain links TRBV10-3 to TRBJ1-2; 8 bases fit TRBD1. CDR1 and CDR2 (germline): ENHRY, SYGVKD. The CDR3 loop spans 19 amino acids. The junction had 13 bases not matched to a gene; V was cut back by 1 base and J by 0 bases. The CDR3 is CAISEFGHSGQASNYGYTF. CDR3 bases: TGTGCCATCAGTGAGTTCGGCCACTCGGGACAGGCATCTAACTATGGCTACACCTTC.

The chain is built from TRBV7-8 and TRBJ2-2; TRBD2 agrees at 10 bases. The CDR3 consists of 17 residues. J was trimmed by 1 base and V by 3 bases; bases with no gene match: 5. The germline gives CDR1 SGHVS, CDR2 FQNEAQ. CDR3 protein: CASSLEREGLNTGELFF. For the CDR3, the DNA is TGTGCCAGCAGCTTGGAGCGGGAGGGCCTGAACACCGGGGAGCTGTTTTTT.

This clonotype was counted between two and nine times. The genes are TRBV12-3 or TRBV12-4 and TRBJ1-2, with TRBD1 as a possible D gene (5 bases). V was trimmed by 3 bases and J by 5 bases, leaving 13 bases between them. The CDR3 loop spans 14 amino acids. The CDR3 reads CASSFRVLAYGYTF. The CDR3 DNA sequence: TGTGCCAGCAGTTTCAGGGTTTTGGCGTATGGCTACACCTTC.

This clonotype was seen only once. This rearrangement joins TRBV12-3 or TRBV12-4 to TRBJ2-5; D ambiguous. With 5 bases removed from V and 1 base from J, the gap between germline ends came to 14 bases. The CDR3 contains 15 residues. The CDR3 region has the DNA TGTGCCAGCAGTCCAGTATCAGCGATCCAAGAGACCCAGTACTTC. Protein sequence: CASSPVSAIQETQYF.

Ten or more counts support this clonotype. The genes are TRBV7-2 and TRBJ1-6; the D is unclear. The CDR3 spans 15 residues. Germline loops: CDR1 SGHTA, CDR2 FQGNSA. V lost 1 base and J lost 6, with 10 bases in between. The CDR3 protein is CASSLVKAINSPLHF. DNA for the CDR3: TGTGCCAGCAGCTTAGTCAAGGCGATTAATTCACCCCTCCACTTT. Full variable domain (rest looked up from reference TRBV7-2 and TRBJ1-6): GAGVSQSPSNKVTEKGKDVELRCDPISGHTALYWYRQSLGQGLEFLIYFQGNSAPDKSGLPSDRFSAERTGGSVSTLTIQRTQQEDSAVYLCASSLVKAINSPLHFGNGTRLTVT.

The chain combines TRBV12-3 or TRBV12-4 with TRBJ2-1, with 7 nucleotides matching TRBD1. The CDR3 runs 14 residues. V dropped 4 bases and J dropped 13; count of bases not matched to a gene: 13. This CDR3 is CASSSTDRAKTQFF. CDR3 sequence (DNA): TGTGCCAGCAGTTCCACTGACAGGGCGAAGACCCAGTTCTTC.

A remark on this clonotype: Compared with germline, one end of the junction differs, possibly owing to a read error. The rearrangement joins TRBV7-2 to TRBJ2-5; 8 nucleotides match TRBD2. The CDR3 has 14 amino acids. Germline CDR1 and CDR2: SGHTA and FQGNSA. This CDR3 is CASSVNAGGETRYF. For the CDR3, the DNA is TGTGCCAGCAGCGTAAACGCGGGGGGAGAGACCCGGTACTTC.

This sequence joins TRBV6-6 and TRBJ2-1; perhaps D is TRBD1 or TRBD2 (5 bases each). The J call could be wrong; TRBJ2-7 is a better fit for the DNA end. Germline CDR1 reads MNHNY; CDR2 reads SVGAGI (reference sequence). CDR3 length: 15 residues. CDR3 nucleotide sequence: TGTGCCAGCACACCCGGGGCAGGGTTCTACAATGAGCAGTACTTC. Translation gives CASTPGAGFYNEQYF.

This chain connects TRBV4-1 to TRBJ1-1, with D possibly being TRBD1 (5 bases). V lost 1 base, J lost 6 bases, and 18 bases lay in between. The germline CDR1 and CDR2 sequences are MGHRA and YSYEKL. This CDR3 is 16 amino acids long. The CDR3 loop is CASSQVFGDPRSEAFF. The CDR3 DNA reads as TGCGCCAGCAGCCAAGTTTTCGGGGACCCTAGGTCTGAAGCTTTCTTT.

The chain links TRBV7-2 to TRBJ1-6; D remains ambiguous. CDR3 length: 12 amino acids. The germline V gene has CDR1 SGHTA and CDR2 FQGNSA. V dropped 4 bases and J dropped 10 bases, with 8 bases sitting between them. As DNA, the CDR3 is TGTGCCAGCAGCTCGGGGTTGTCACCCCTCCACTTT. Translated: CASSSGLSPLHF.

This sequence joins TRBV12-3 or TRBV12-4 and TRBJ1-6; 9 positions match TRBD1. This CDR3 comprises 17 residues. Trimming cost V 8 bases and J 12 bases; bases outside gene matches: 20. The CDR3 DNA is TGTGCCAGCCGAAAGGGGCCGGGGACAGGGTCGCAAGAACCCCTCCACTTT. As protein: CASRKGPGTGSQEPLHF.

By frequency in the sample, this clonotype is medium-sized. The genes are TRBV10-2 and TRBJ2-7, with D unclear. The CDR3 consists of 14 residues. Trimming took 4 bases from V and 0 from J, leaving 10 bases between them. The germline V gene encodes CDR1 WSHSY and CDR2 SAAADI. The CDR3 loop is CASSVGLFSYEQYF. CDR3 sequence (DNA): TGCGCCAGCAGTGTGGGTCTTTTCTCCTACGAGCAGTACTTC.

The chain couples TRBV10-3 to TRBJ1-5; the match to TRBD1 covers 9 bases. V shed 2 bases, J shed 11 bases, and the junction held 1 base outside the gene matches. Looked up from germline, CDR1 is ENHRY and CDR2 is SYGVKD. The CDR3 has 12 amino acids. The CDR3 DNA reads TGTGCCATCAGTGAGGGGGACAGGGCCCAGCATTTT. It codes for CAISEGDRAQHF.

The chain has TRBV29-1 and TRBJ2-3; D gene unclear. In germline, CDR1 is SQVTM, CDR2 ANQGSEA. V was cut by 4 bases and J by 3 bases, with 20 bases left in between. The length of the CDR3 is 16 residues. The CDR3 DNA reads as TGCAGCGTTGTGCCCCCCCACGTAGTCGGTACAGATACGCAGTATTTT. Translating gives CSVVPPHVVGTDTQYF.

The chain couples TRBV5-1 to TRBJ1-2, with D maybe TRBD1 (6 bases). CDR1 is SGHRS and CDR2 is YFSETQ in the germline V gene. Deletions cut 3 bases from V and 4 bases from J, with 10 bases between. The CDR3 consists of 13 residues. The CDR3 loop reads CASSWDILYGYTF. The CDR3 coding sequence is TGCGCCAGCAGCTGGGACATCCTCTATGGCTACACCTTC.